This entry lists 15 T cell receptor beta chains sequenced from one sample in a study of shared clonotypes between healthy human individuals. The assay was immunoSEQ multiplex PCR, and TCRdb's table has in-frame clones only and misses some. Here the sample spans nearly 1 million clones, roughly 72% being singletons. The material sequenced was memory CD4+ T cells sorted from blood. The subset here: CD45RA-negative fraction. These receptors originate from a young man in good health.

The chain is built from TRBV11-3 and TRBJ1-6; the D is unclear. Deletions cut 2 bases from V and 8 bases from J, with 13 bases between. Per the germline V gene, CDR1 is SGHNT and CDR2 is YENEEA. The CDR3 has 15 residues. The CDR3 coding sequence is TGTGCCAGCAGCTTATACGGAACAGCCGATTCACCCCTCCACTTT. The encoded protein is CASSLYGTADSPLHF.

This clone was seen only a few times. The chain uses TRBV4-1 and TRBJ1-1; a weak D match, TRBD1 (5 bases). V was pared by 5 bases and J by 7 bases, with 14 bases between. The germline gives CDR1 MGHRA, CDR2 YSYEKL. This CDR3 has 13 residues. The CDR3 protein is CASSGPGLNEAFF. The CDR3 coding sequence is TGCGCCAGCAGCGGGCCGGGACTCAATGAAGCTTTCTTT.

This clone was seen more than once but under ten times. The rearrangement joins TRBV19 to TRBJ2-4; 7 bases are shared with TRBD1. Germline lookup yields CDR1 LNHDA and CDR2 SQIVND (reference sequence). The CDR3 sequence is 15 residues long. After removal of 6 bases from V and 0 bases from J, the junction contained 5 bases not matched to a gene. CDR3 region: CASSQGGRAKNIQYF. The DNA of the CDR3 is TGTGCCAGTAGCCAAGGGGGCAGAGCCAAAAACATTCAGTACTTC.

The chain carries TRBV5-1 and TRBJ2-7; possibly TRBD1 for D (5 bases). The CDR3 totals 14 residues. Germline CDR1 and CDR2: SGHRS and YFSETQ. V lost 4 bases, J lost 4 bases, and 15 bases lay in between. CDR3 sequence reads: CASSPGQKDYEQYF. CDR3 nucleotides: TGCGCCAGCAGCCCCGGACAAAAGGATTACGAGCAGTACTTC.

The chain uses TRBV7-2 and TRBJ2-3, with 12 bases identical to TRBD2. The trim removed 1 base at V and 3 bases at J, leaving 8 bases unmatched. The CDR3 spans 18 residues. Germline CDR1 is SGHTA and CDR2 is FQGNSA. CDR3: CASSLVSLAGGGTDTQYF. The CDR3, as DNA: TGTGCCAGCAGCTTAGTATCCCTAGCGGGAGGGGGAACAGATACGCAGTATTTT.

V and J are TRBV18 and TRBJ2-7, with D uncertain. CDR1 is KGHSH and CDR2 is LQKENI in the germline V gene. The length of the CDR3 is 14 residues. The V and J ends lost 2 bases and 0 bases respectively, with 8 bases between them. CDR3 coding DNA: TGTGCCAGCTCACCAATCGCCAACTCCTACGAGCAGTACTTC. Its protein is CASSPIANSYEQYF. The whole variable domain, remainder taken from reference TRBV18 and TRBJ2-7, is NAGVMQNPRHLVRRRGQEARLRCSPMKGHSHVYWYRQLPEEGLKFMVYLQKENIIDESGMPKERFSAEFPKEGPSILRIQQVVRGDSAAYFCASSPIANSYEQYFGPGTRLTVT.

This clone was seen a few times. The chain links TRBV5-1 to TRBJ1-1; D gene ambiguous. Germline assignment: CDR1 SGHRS and CDR2 YFSETQ. Trimming took 0 bases from V and 1 from J, leaving 10 bases between them. The CDR3 consists of 15 residues. CDR3 amino acids: CASSLDSRANTEAFF. In DNA form, the CDR3 reads TGCGCCAGCAGCTTGGATTCCCGGGCGAACACTGAAGCTTTCTTT.

The chain joins TRBV9 to TRBJ2-2, with D possibly matching TRBD2 (5 bases). The germline V gene has CDR1 SGDLS and CDR2 YYNGEE. The germline V and J ends were trimmed by 3 bases and 4 bases, with 19 bases remaining between them. This CDR3 has 17 residues. The CDR3 reads CASSANPGESFTGELFF. The CDR3 DNA follows: TGTGCCAGCAGCGCAAACCCCGGGGAGAGCTTCACCGGGGAGCTGTTTTTT.

There are many counts of this clone. This rearrangement joins TRBV6-6 to TRBJ2-1; a weak D match, TRBD1 (5 bases). Trimming removed 5 bases from V and 6 bases from J, with 8 bases in between. Germline CDR1 and CDR2: MNHNY and SVGAGI (reference sequence). This CDR3 contains 12 residues. CDR3 coding DNA: TGTGCCAGCAGTCAGGGTACCAATGAGCAGTTCTTC. It translates to CASSQGTNEQFF.

In this sample, this clone turned up once. V and J are TRBV6-5 and TRBJ2-7; TRBD1 might be the D (5 bases). V dropped 6 bases and J dropped 2 bases, with 14 bases sitting between them. The CDR3 covers 14 residues. Germline-derived CDR1 and CDR2 are MNHEY and SVGAGI. In nucleotides, the CDR3 is TGTGCCAGCAGAAAGACGCAGGGTCCCTACGAGCAGTACTTC. Its protein is CASRKTQGPYEQYF.

The chain carries TRBV9 and TRBJ2-5; 9 positions match TRBD2. CDR3 size: 18 residues. Germline CDR1 reads SGDLS; CDR2 reads YYNGEE. Unmatched junction bases numbered 9, after V lost 0 bases and J lost 0 bases. This chain's CDR3 is CASSVGSAGGRYQETQYF. The CDR3 DNA sequence: TGTGCCAGCAGCGTAGGTTCAGCGGGGGGTCGTTACCAAGAGACCCAGTACTTC.

V and J are TRBV18 and TRBJ2-1; 13 bases match TRBD2. The CDR3 runs 14 residues. V lost 0 bases, J lost 11 bases, and 1 base stayed unmatched. Germline V gene lookup returns CDR1 KGHSH and CDR2 LQKENI. CDR3 sequence reads: CASSPPGLAGQQFF. The CDR3 bases are TGTGCCAGCTCACCACCGGGACTAGCGGGACAGCAGTTCTTC.

The V and J genes are TRBV20-1 and TRBJ2-7, with D uncertain. The germline V gene encodes CDR1 DFQATT and CDR2 SNEGSKA (reference sequence). The CDR3 consists of 11 residues. V lost 3 bases and J 5 bases, leaving 8 bases between the germline ends. The CDR3 DNA sequence: TGCAGTGCTAGCCTTGGGCACGAGCAGTACTTC. Encoded protein: CSASLGHEQYF.

The chain employs TRBV7-4 and TRBJ1-5; no clear D gene. This CDR3 spans 16 amino acids. Trimming took off 3 bases at V and 0 bases at J, with 12 bases between the two ends. The V gene's germline CDR1 is SGHVT and CDR2 SQSDAQ. This chain's CDR3 is CASSLIGQNSNQPQHF. The CDR3, as DNA: TGTGCCAGCAGCTTGATCGGGCAGAATAGCAATCAGCCCCAGCATTTT.

The gene calls are TRBV19 and TRBJ1-5, with D maybe TRBD1 (5 bases). CDR1 and CDR2 (germline): LNHDA, SQIVND (reference sequence). V shed 7 bases and J shed 5 bases, with 12 bases lying between them. The CDR3 spans 13 residues. The CDR3 DNA is TGTGCCAGTACCTCAGGGTACTATCAGCCCCAGCATTTT. Translation gives CASTSGYYQPQHF. Full variable domain (outside the CDR3, taken from reference TRBV19 and TRBJ1-5): DGGITQSPKYLFRKEGQNVTLSCEQNLNHDAMYWYRQDPGQGLRLIYYSQIVNDFQKGDIAEGYSVSREKKESFPLTVTSAQKNPTAFYLCASTSGYYQPQHFGDGTRLSIL.